The 19 T cell receptor beta chains in this list originate from one sample, sequenced in a study of naive and memory T cell subsets. Regarding the study as a whole: Naive repertoires, especially CD8, held a few larger clonotypes, possibly memory cells re-expressing CD45RA.

Both TRBC1 and TRBC2 were covered by a beta constant-region primer of two equimolar oligonucleotides. Nested alpha and beta constant-region primers with the SP2 primer drove four PCR rounds on ligated cDNA. TCRdb redid the calling of the UMI-ligation and nested PCR reads with MiXCR, one entry per CDR3 protein. The sample lists about 150,000 distinct CDR3 sequences, about 23% occurring once. These receptors have no known antigen. The sequenced sample was naive CD4+ T cells from blood. The receptors come from a human donor in good health.

This clonotype was counted only a few times. V usage is TRBV27 and J usage is TRBJ2-7; no definite D call. This CDR3 is built from 13 residues. V lost 0 bases to trimming and J lost 3 bases, with 6 bases between them. Looked up from germline, CDR1 is MNHEY and CDR2 is SMNVEV (reference sequence). For the CDR3, the DNA is TGTGCCAGCAGTTTATCTCGGGTCTACGAGCAGTACTTC. This sequence encodes CASSLSRVYEQYF.

J is TRBJ2-5 and V is TRBV7-2; TRBD1 aligns across 10 bases. Per the germline V gene, CDR1 is SGHTA and CDR2 is FQGNSA. Germline trimming cut 6 bases from V and 2 bases from J; bases unmatched to any gene: 6. The CDR3 consists of 15 residues. CDR3 amino acids: CTSRSPGQGQETQYF. The CDR3 nucleotides are TGTACCAGCAGGTCGCCGGGACAGGGGCAAGAGACCCAGTACTTC.

This clonotype has a handful of counts. This chain uses TRBV29-1 with TRBJ1-2; 7 bases line up with TRBD1. This CDR3 has 11 amino acids. J was trimmed by 4 bases and V by 6 bases; bases with no gene match: 2. Germline V CDR1 and CDR2: SQVTM, ANQGSEA. CDR3 protein: CSVTGSYGYTF. In nucleotides, the CDR3 is TGCAGCGTGACAGGGAGCTATGGCTACACCTTC. The complete variable domain, with remaining parts taken from reference TRBV29-1 and TRBJ1-2, reads SAVISQKPSRDICQRGTSLTIQCQVDSQVTMMFWYRQQPGQSLTLIATANQGSEATYESGFVIDKFPISRPNLTFSTLTVSNMSPEDSSIYLCSVTGSYGYTFGSGTRLTVV.

The chain is built from TRBV28 and TRBJ1-1, with a possible D match to TRBD1 (5 bases). The germline gives CDR1 MDHEN, CDR2 SYDVKM. V lost 8 bases and J lost 4, with 14 bases in between. The CDR3 covers 13 residues. The CDR3: CASGRGSSTEAFF. In DNA form, the CDR3 reads TGTGCCAGCGGGAGGGGATCGAGCACTGAAGCTTTCTTT.

The gene calls are TRBV6-1 and TRBJ2-5; D is undetermined. The V gene lost 5 bases and the J gene lost 1 base, with 5 bases spanning the gap. This CDR3 spans 12 amino acids. CDR1 is MNHNS and CDR2 is SASEGT in the germline V gene. The CDR3 loop reads CASSPTQETQYF. The CDR3 DNA sequence: TGTGCCAGCAGTCCAACCCAAGAGACCCAGTACTTC.

In its sample, this clonotype was seen a few times. CDR3 sequence reads: CASSVRGYNTEAFF. For the CDR3, the DNA is TGTGCCAGCAGTGTGAGGGGTTATAACACTGAAGCTTTCTTT. The rearrangement uses TRBV12-3 or TRBV12-4 and TRBJ1-1, with D tentatively TRBD1 (5 bases). The V end was cut by 5 bases, the J end by 2 bases, with 12 bases between. The CDR3 has 14 residues.

About this clonotype: The junction and the germline gene differ at one end; a read error may be behind it. The rearrangement joins TRBV28 to TRBJ2-1; weak D call: TRBD1 (6 bases). Germline-derived CDR1 and CDR2 are MDHEN and SYDVKM. The CDR3 spans 11 residues. CDR3 sequence: CASGQFYHLGF. CDR3 bases: TGTGCCAGCGGACAGTTTTACCACTTAGGCTTC.

In its sample, this clonotype was seen many times. The genes are TRBV29-1 and TRBJ1-1; D is ambiguous. There are 13 residues in the CDR3. The V gene's germline CDR1 is SQVTM and CDR2 ANQGSEA. The V and J ends lost 4 bases and 0 bases respectively, with 9 bases between them. CDR3 residues: CSVAYGVNTEAFF. CDR3 coding DNA: TGCAGCGTTGCTTACGGAGTGAACACTGAAGCTTTCTTT.

The V gene is TRBV12-3 or TRBV12-4, the J gene TRBJ2-5; the match to TRBD1 covers 7 bases. V lost 4 bases and J lost 5; bases outside the gene matches: 7. This CDR3 has 14 residues. The chain's CDR3 is CASSSRQGGETQYF. The DNA of the CDR3 is TGTGCCAGCAGTTCCCGACAGGGTGGGGAGACCCAGTACTTC.

This clonotype was observed many times. This rearrangement joins TRBV20-1 to TRBJ2-5; 10 bases match TRBD2. V shed 4 bases and J 2 bases; nucleotides not matched to a gene: 16. Germline CDR1 and CDR2: DFQATT and SNEGSKA (reference sequence). This CDR3 has 18 amino acids. The CDR3 DNA reads TGCAGTGCTATAAGACTAGCGGGTCAGGGTGTACGGCAAGAGACCCAGTACTTC. Its translation: CSAIRLAGQGVRQETQYF.

This chain connects TRBV5-1 to TRBJ2-3; 10 bases line up with TRBD2. The CDR3 has 19 residues. The V gene end was trimmed by 5 bases and the J gene end by 0 bases; junction bases not matched to a gene: 15. The V gene's germline CDR1 is SGHRS and CDR2 YFSETQ. The CDR3, as DNA: TGCGCCAGCAGTAAGTTGGCTAGCGGGAGTCCTTCTAGCACAGATACGCAGTATTTT. Amino acids: CASSKLASGSPSSTDTQYF.

The rearrangement joins TRBV10-3 to TRBJ2-7; D is undetermined. Germline V lookup: CDR1 ENHRY, CDR2 SYGVKD. The CDR3 runs to 15 residues. The V gene lost 0 bases and the J gene lost 2 bases, with 11 bases spanning the gap. The CDR3 nucleotides read TGTGCCATCAGTGAGTCAGTAATTCTAGCCTACGAGCAGTACTTC. Amino acid sequence: CAISESVILAYEQYF.

The chain is built from TRBV20-1 and TRBJ1-4, with no clear D. Germline loops: CDR1 DFQATT, CDR2 SNEGSKA (reference sequence). CDR3 length: 12 amino acids. V was cut by 1 base and J by 4 bases, with 4 bases left in between. CDR3 protein: CSARGHNEKLFF. CDR3 DNA: TGCAGTGCTAGAGGACATAATGAAAAACTGTTTTTT.

Only a few counts were recorded for this clonotype. V and J are TRBV20-1 and TRBJ2-2; D not resolved. CDR1 and CDR2 (germline): DFQATT, SNEGSKA (reference sequence). The V and J ends lost 6 bases and 5 bases respectively, with 16 bases between them. This CDR3 contains 14 residues. The chain's CDR3 is CSAKMDGRTGELFF. DNA of the CDR3: TGCAGTGCCAAAATGGACGGAAGGACCGGGGAGCTGTTTTTT.

This clonotype turned up a few times. The chain uses TRBV20-1 and TRBJ1-5, with 10 bases lining up with TRBD1. The junction had 7 bases not matched to a gene; V was cut back by 4 bases and J by 4 bases. In germline, CDR1 is DFQATT, CDR2 SNEGSKA (reference sequence). CDR3 size: 15 residues. The chain's CDR3 is CSATRQGASNQPQHF. CDR3 sequence (DNA): TGCAGTGCTACCCGACAGGGGGCGTCGAATCAGCCCCAGCATTTT.

This chain uses TRBV6-6 with TRBJ1-5; a possible D gene is TRBD1 (6 bases). V was clipped by 2 bases and J by 4 bases, with 9 bases between them. CDR3 length: 14 residues. Per the germline V gene, CDR1 is MNHNY and CDR2 is SVGAGI (reference sequence). The CDR3 loop is CASSYPGENQPQHF. The CDR3 DNA is TGTGCCAGCAGTTACCCAGGGGAGAATCAGCCCCAGCATTTT.

This clonotype has only a few counts. The chain is built from TRBV7-2 and TRBJ2-5; D remains unclear. Germline V gene sequence: CDR1 SGHTA, CDR2 FQGNSA. The V end lost 2 bases, the J end lost 0 bases, and 7 bases lay between the germline ends. CDR3 size: 14 residues. The CDR3 sequence: CASSLISDQETQYF. DNA of the CDR3: TGTGCCAGCAGCTTAATCTCCGACCAAGAGACCCAGTACTTC.

This chain uses TRBV7-2 with TRBJ2-1, with a tentative D call TRBD1 (6 bases). Between the trimmed V and J ends, which lost 1 base and 5 bases, there was a span of 15 bases. This CDR3 has 16 residues. CDR1 SGHTA and CDR2 FQGNSA come from the germline V gene. DNA for the CDR3: TGTGCCAGCAGCTTAGGGGGGCTCCTATCCCACAATGAGCAGTTCTTC. Amino acid sequence: CASSLGGLLSHNEQFF.

The chain couples TRBV25-1 to TRBJ2-1; 12 bases agree with TRBD1. The CDR3 totals 15 residues. V was clipped by 4 bases and J by 5 bases; unmatched bases: 3. CDR1 MGHDK and CDR2 SYGVNS come from the germline V gene. The CDR3 sequence: CASSGGQGAHNEQFF. As DNA, the CDR3 is TGTGCCAGCAGTGGGGGACAGGGGGCGCACAATGAGCAGTTCTTC.